What follows are 20 T cell receptor beta chains derived from one specimen sequenced in a study of patients and donors after allogeneic stem cell transplantation. Via MiXCR, TCRdb re-called the RT-PCR reads, giving one row per CDR3 protein. The table has about 200,000 distinct CDR3 sequences, about 40% seen once. Material: blood, either unsorted or a sorted T cell fraction (not recorded which). The receptors here all came from a human donor who was either an allogeneic HSCT recipient or a stem cell or donor lymphocyte infusion donor (not recorded which). It is not recorded whose cells these are; they may come from a transplant donor.

This clonotype came up a few times. This chain connects TRBV25-1 to TRBJ1-2; D might be TRBD1 (5 bases). Trimming removed 11 bases at V and 6 bases at J, with 22 bases between. The CDR3 loop spans 14 amino acids. CDR1 is MGHDK and CDR2 is SYGVNS in the germline V gene. Written as DNA, the CDR3 is TGTGCCGCAAGTCGGGGGTCAAGAGGGGATGGCTACACCTTC. As protein: CAASRGSRGDGYTF.

The J gene is TRBJ1-1, the V gene TRBV11-1; 9 bases map to TRBD1. This CDR3 is built from 15 residues. Germline V lookup: CDR1 SGHAT, CDR2 FQDESV (reference sequence). J gave up 7 bases and V 4 bases, and 10 bases lay outside the gene matches. In DNA, the CDR3 is TGTGCCAGCAGCTCCCCTTACCCGGGACAGGGTGAAGCTTTCTTT. Amino acid sequence: CASSSPYPGQGEAFF.

This clonotype was seen just once. V and J are TRBV19 and TRBJ2-1, with 7 bases aligning to TRBD1. Germline trimming cut 7 bases from V and 0 bases from J; bases unmatched to any gene: 6. Germline V gene data show CDR1 as LNHDA and CDR2 as SQIVND (reference sequence). CDR3 length: 15 amino acids. The CDR3 is CASKTTGSSYNEQFF. The CDR3 region has the DNA TGTGCCAGTAAAACGACAGGGAGCTCCTACAATGAGCAGTTCTTC.

This clonotype has just a few counts. This rearrangement joins TRBV19 to TRBJ1-1; D might be TRBD1 (5 bases). The CDR3 has 15 residues. V was pared by 5 bases and J by 3 bases, with 16 bases between. The germline V gene encodes CDR1 LNHDA and CDR2 SQIVND (reference sequence). The CDR3 spells CASSANLGGYTEAFF. DNA for the CDR3: TGTGCCAGTAGTGCCAACCTCGGGGGGTACACTGAAGCTTTCTTT.

A note on this clonotype: The junction shows a germline mismatch at one end, possibly a read error. The V call is TRBV7-8, the J call TRBJ2-3; 11 bases match TRBD2. There are 18 residues in the CDR3. Per germline, CDR1 SGHVS and CDR2 FQNEAQ. CDR3 coding DNA: TGTGCCGGCAGCTTAGAAGGGTTGGGACTAGCGGACACAGATACGCAGTATTTT. Protein sequence: CAGSLEGLGLADTDTQYF.

This clonotype was detected once. The rearrangement uses TRBV3-1 and TRBJ1-1; the D is unclear. The germline V and J ends were trimmed by 1 base and 1 base, with 10 bases remaining between them. The CDR3 extends over 15 amino acids. Germline loops: CDR1 LGHDT, CDR2 YNNKEL (reference sequence). The CDR3 DNA is TGTGCCAGCAGCCAAGCCTACAGCACGAACACTGAAGCTTTCTTT. Translating gives CASSQAYSTNTEAFF.

The chain links TRBV6-2 or TRBV6-3 to TRBJ1-2, with a possible D match to TRBD1 (5 bases). Germline assignment: CDR1 MNHEY and CDR2 SVGEGT. Trimming took off 11 bases at V and 6 bases at J, with 16 bases between the two ends. The CDR3 is made up of 12 amino acids. The CDR3 reads CASNQGFDGYTF. CDR3 DNA: TGTGCCTCAAACCAGGGTTTTGATGGCTACACCTTC.

The chain carries TRBV12-3 or TRBV12-4 and TRBJ2-5, with D maybe TRBD2 (5 bases). CDR3 length: 16 amino acids. V gave up 3 bases and J gave up 0 bases, with 14 bases separating them. The CDR3 protein is CASSFRLPGDQETQYF. CDR3 DNA sequence: TGTGCCAGCAGTTTCCGCCTCCCCGGGGACCAAGAGACCCAGTACTTC.

The gene calls are TRBV13 and TRBJ2-2; D might be TRBD2 (5 bases). This CDR3 is built from 12 residues. Germline assignment: CDR1 PRHDT and CDR2 FYEKMQ (reference sequence). With 3 bases removed from V and 6 bases from J, the gap between germline ends came to 5 bases. CDR3 sequence: CASSLRAGELFF. The CDR3 DNA reads TGTGCCAGCAGCTTGCGGGCCGGGGAGCTGTTTTTT.

The V and J genes are TRBV12-3 or TRBV12-4 and TRBJ2-3; tentatively, D is TRBD2 (5 bases). The CDR3 is 11 residues long. V shed 8 bases and J shed 3 bases, with 6 bases lying between them. The DNA for the CDR3 is TGTGCCAGCCGCGGGACAGATACGCAGTATTTT. Translation gives CASRGTDTQYF.

V and J are TRBV28 and TRBJ1-2; D unclear. V was trimmed by 5 bases and J by 8 bases, leaving 12 bases between them. This CDR3 comprises 12 residues. Germline CDR1 is MDHEN and CDR2 is SYDVKM. The CDR3 protein is CASSTYPRGYTF. CDR3 DNA sequence: TGTGCCAGCAGTACATATCCGCGGGGCTACACCTTC.

This CDR3 reads CASTGTGNQPQHF. CDR3 bases: TGTGCCAGCACCGGGACAGGGAATCAGCCCCAGCATTTT. The chain has TRBV7-2 and TRBJ1-5; TRBD1 agrees at 9 bases. The CDR3 extends over 13 amino acids. The germline V gene has CDR1 SGHTA and CDR2 FQGNSA. V shed 7 bases, J shed 4 bases, and the junction held 2 bases outside the gene matches.

This clonotype was counted between two and nine times. The rearrangement joins TRBV5-5 to TRBJ1-5; TRBD1 agrees at 7 bases. Trimming took 5 bases from V and 5 from J; bases not matched to a gene: 10. Per germline, CDR1 SGHKS and CDR2 YYEKEE (reference sequence). The CDR3 runs 15 residues. The CDR3 loop is CASRAGQAPHQPQHF. CDR3 bases: TGTGCCAGCAGAGCCGGACAGGCGCCGCATCAGCCCCAGCATTTT.

V is TRBV7-8 and J is TRBJ2-1; 10 bases agree with TRBD2. The CDR3 spans 18 residues. V lost 5 bases, J lost 6 bases, and 16 bases stayed unmatched. Germline CDR1 and CDR2: SGHVS and FQNEAQ. The CDR3 bases are TGTGCCAGCAGCCTCCAGAGTGGGGCTAGCGGGAGAAGCAATGAGCAGTTCTTC. Its protein product is CASSLQSGASGRSNEQFF.

This clonotype occurred a few times. The chain is built from TRBV5-1 and TRBJ2-3; 10 bases fit TRBD2. CDR1 SGHRS and CDR2 YFSETQ come from the germline V gene. J lost 5 bases, V lost 4 bases, and 4 bases had no gene match. This CDR3 contains 14 residues. The CDR3, as DNA: TGCGCCAGCAGCCTCCGACTAGCGGGAGATACGCAGTATTTT. This gives the protein CASSLRLAGDTQYF.

The chain joins TRBV7-6 to TRBJ1-4; TRBD1 matches 8 bases. The J segment lost 8 bases and the V segment lost 5 bases, leaving 7 bases of the junction unmatched. CDR1 and CDR2 (germline): SGHVS, FNYEAQ. The CDR3 consists of 14 residues. CDR3: CASSLTGVEEKLFF. CDR3 DNA: TGTGCCAGCAGCCTGACAGGGGTCGAGGAAAAACTGTTTTTT. Looking up the rest from reference TRBV7-6 and TRBJ1-4 gives the full variable domain: GAGVSQSPRYKVTKRGQDVALRCDPISGHVSLYWYRQALGQGPEFLTYFNYEAQQDKSGLPNDRFSAERPEGSISTLTIQRTEQRDSAMYRCASSLTGVEEKLFFGSGTQLSVL.

This clonotype was observed a few times. The CDR3 reads CATSRPGGNEQFF. CDR3 in DNA: TGTGCCACCTCCAGACCAGGCGGGAATGAGCAGTTCTTC. The rearrangement uses TRBV24-1 and TRBJ2-1; D is possibly TRBD2 (5 bases). The CDR3 totals 13 residues. CDR1 and CDR2 from the germline V gene are KGHDR and SFDVKD. V lost 9 bases to trimming and J lost 7 bases, with 15 bases between them.

The chain is built from TRBV29-1 and TRBJ2-2; D is uncertain. V was trimmed by 6 bases and J by 3 bases, leaving 8 bases between them. There are 12 residues in the CDR3. From germline, CDR1 is SQVTM and CDR2 ANQGSEA. The CDR3 loop is CSVGNHTGELFF. The CDR3 DNA follows: TGCAGCGTCGGAAACCACACCGGGGAGCTGTTTTTT.

The chain couples TRBV24-1 to TRBJ2-2; unclear D gene. The germline V gene has CDR1 KGHDR and CDR2 SFDVKD. The CDR3 runs 13 residues. V was shortened by 4 bases and J by 4 bases, with 6 bases between the two germline ends. CDR3 sequence: CATSDPPTGELFF. The CDR3 nucleotides read TGTGCCACCAGTGACCCACCCACCGGGGAGCTGTTTTTT.

CDR3 coding DNA: TGCGCCAGCAGCTTGGGAGCGGGAGGGCCAGAGGATACGCAGTATTTT. The encoded protein is CASSLGAGGPEDTQYF. The genes are TRBV5-1 and TRBJ2-3; 10 nucleotides match TRBD2. CDR3 size: 16 residues. The ends lost 0 bases at V and 6 bases at J; junction bases unmatched: 7. Per germline, CDR1 SGHRS and CDR2 YFSETQ.